The present TCR beta chain was sequenced within a study of siplizumab effects on memory and regulatory T cells. The CDR3 has 12 residues. Germline V gives CDR1 GTSNPN, CDR2 SVGIG (reference sequence). Trimming took 5 bases from V and 5 from J, leaving 13 bases between them. Profiling relied on immunoSEQ multiplex PCR, and the TCRdb table lists in-frame clones only, not all of them. Here the sample spans some 100,000 clones, about 91% being singletons. Study-level findings and limits: Memory cells seemed less diverse than naive T cells, which seemed major alloresponse contributors. Naive or memory phenotype was unassignable for roughly 75-96% of proliferating CD4+ or CD8+ clones. Versus over 25% in controls, the mappable alloreactive CD4+ clones averaged about 63% Treg-derived with siplizumab.

Concerning this clone: Its antigen is not known.

The sequencing input was CD4+ T cells sorted from blood. The clonotype comes from a human donor in good health. Some clones in this sample may be carry-over from other donors' samples. The chain has TRBV30 and TRBJ2-7; no clear D. The CDR3 DNA is TGTGCCTGGTCGGCCCTATGGAACGAGCAGTACTTC. Residues: CAWSALWNEQYF. The full variable domain, rest sourced from reference TRBV30 and TRBJ2-7, is SQTIHQWPATLVQPVGSPLSLECTVEGTSNPNLYWYRQAAGRGLQLLFYSVGIGQISSEVPQNLSASRPQDRQFILSSKKLLLSDSGFYLCAWSALWNEQYFGPGTRLTVT.